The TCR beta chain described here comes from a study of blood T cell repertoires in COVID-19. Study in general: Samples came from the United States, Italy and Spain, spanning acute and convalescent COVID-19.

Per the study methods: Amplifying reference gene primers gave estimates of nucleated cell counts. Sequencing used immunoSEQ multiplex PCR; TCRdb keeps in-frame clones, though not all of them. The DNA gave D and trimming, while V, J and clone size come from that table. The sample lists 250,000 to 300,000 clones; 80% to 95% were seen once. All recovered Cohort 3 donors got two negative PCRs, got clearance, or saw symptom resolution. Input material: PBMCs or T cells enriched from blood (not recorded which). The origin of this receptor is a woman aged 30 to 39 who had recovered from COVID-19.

In DNA form, the CDR3 reads TGTGCCAGTAGGATCAGGGGAGCAAACACTGAAGCTTTCTTT. The encoded protein is CASRIRGANTEAFF. This sequence joins TRBV19 and TRBJ1-1; weak D call: TRBD1 (6 bases). V was clipped by 6 bases and J by 2 bases, with 13 bases between them. The CDR3 consists of 14 residues. Per germline, CDR1 LNHDA and CDR2 SQIVND (reference sequence).